The source of this T cell receptor (beta chain) is a study of OX40 agonist ivuxolimab in advanced cancers. The overall study: Given to patients was ivuxolimab, an agonistic anti-OX40 (CD134) antibody. Every 2 weeks, patients received ivuxolimab intravenously, dosed at 0.01 to 10 mg/kg. Melanoma, hepatocellular carcinoma, head and neck or renal cell cancer occurred in dose-escalation patients.

Repertoires were generated with immunoSEQ multiplex PCR, while TCRdb's copy carries only in-frame clones and drops some. Seen here are tens of thousands of clones, around nine tenths observed once, and the top ten hold over 0.8%. The study's findings and limits: The study found among the lowest clonal expansion in partial responders at 0.1-3.0 mg/kg.

V was pared by 7 bases and J by 7 bases, with 14 bases between. The CDR3 has 11 amino acids. Germline V gene sequence: CDR1 SQVTM, CDR2 ANQGSEA. Turning to this clone: Its antigen is not known.

The chain combines TRBV29-1 with TRBJ2-7; D may correspond to TRBD1 or TRBD2 (5 bases each). The material was CD4+ or CD8+ T cells sorted from blood, obtained in a trial of the OX40 agonist ivuxolimab. The TCR was taken from an adult with an advanced solid tumor such as melanoma, head and neck, liver or kidney cancer. The CDR3 bases are TGCAGCGCTGGGGACGGCTGGGAGCAGTACTTC. Amino acids: CSAGDGWEQYF.